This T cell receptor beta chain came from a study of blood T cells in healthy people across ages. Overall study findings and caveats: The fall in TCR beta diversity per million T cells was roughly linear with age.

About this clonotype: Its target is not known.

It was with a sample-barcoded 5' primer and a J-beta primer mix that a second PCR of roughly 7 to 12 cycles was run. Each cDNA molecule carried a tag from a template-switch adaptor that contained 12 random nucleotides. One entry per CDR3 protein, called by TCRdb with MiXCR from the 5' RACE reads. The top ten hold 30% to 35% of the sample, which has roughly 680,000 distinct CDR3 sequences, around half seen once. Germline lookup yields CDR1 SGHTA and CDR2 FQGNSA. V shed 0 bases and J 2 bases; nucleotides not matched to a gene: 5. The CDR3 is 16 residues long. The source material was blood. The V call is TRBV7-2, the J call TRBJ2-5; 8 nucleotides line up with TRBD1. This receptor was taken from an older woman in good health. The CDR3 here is CASSLAPGTGQETQYF. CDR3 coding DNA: TGTGCCAGCAGCTTAGCGCCCGGGACAGGTCAAGAGACCCAGTACTTC. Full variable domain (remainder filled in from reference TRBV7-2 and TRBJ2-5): GAGVSQSPSNKVTEKGKDVELRCDPISGHTALYWYRQSLGQGLEFLIYFQGNSAPDKSGLPSDRFSAERTGGSVSTLTIQRTQQEDSAVYLCASSLAPGTGQETQYFGPGTRLLVL.